Listed below are T cell receptor beta chains from one sample, sequenced in a study of CD8 T cells in ankylosing spondylitis. One entry per CDR3 protein results from TCRdb running MiXCR on the 5' RACE reads. Of fewer than 250,000 distinct CDR3 sequences listed, approximately 24% are singletons. The material sequenced was blood, either unsorted or a sorted T cell fraction (not recorded which). These receptors originate from a male donor with ankylosing spondylitis or in good health (not recorded which). The CDR3 runs from the conserved cysteine through the conserved F or W. The D gene is left open where the match is weak. Clone sizes are given selectively: once, few, many, or a class where the clone is expanded.

D	V	length	J	size	DNA	CDR3
TRBD1	TRBV12-3/TRBV12-4	15	TRBJ2-7	many	TGTGCCAGCAGTTCTCCGGGACAGGGAACCTACGAGCAGTACTTC	CASSSPGQGTYEQYF
NA	TRBV4-1	16	TRBJ2-1	NA	TGCGCCAGCAGCCAAGTAAGAATCCTTATCTACAATGAGCAGTTCTTC	CASSQVRILIYNEQFF
NA	TRBV15	15	TRBJ2-1	NA	TGTGCCACCAGCAGACGACTAGAGGGATACAATGAGCAGTTCTTC	CATSRRLEGYNEQFF
TRBD1	TRBV20-1	16	TRBJ1-5	NA	TGCAGTGCTACTAAACAACCGGGACAGGGGACTCAGCCCCAGCATTTT	CSATKQPGQGTQPQHF
NA	TRBV5-4	15	TRBJ2-3	many	TGTGCCAGCAGCTTGGGGGTAGCGGACACAGATACGCAGTATTTT	CASSLGVADTDTQYF
NA	TRBV29-1	12	TRBJ2-3	many	TGCAGCGTTGATACAGGGACAGATACGCAGTATTTT	CSVDTGTDTQYF
NA	TRBV11-2	13	TRBJ2-4	NA	TGTGCCAGCTCCCCAGACGGCGCGAACATTCAGTACTTC	CASSPDGANIQYF
TRBD2	TRBV20-1	15	TRBJ2-7	NA	TGCAGTGCTAGAGATGGGCGGGAGCTAGCCTACGAGCAGTACTTC	CSARDGRELAYEQYF
NA	TRBV20-1	13	TRBJ2-1	few	TGCAGTGCGACCAGGGGTGGCCCCAATGAGCAGTTCTTC	CSATRGGPNEQFF
NA	TRBV19	16	TRBJ2-1	few	TGTGCCAGTAGCCTCGGACGGGGATTCTCCTACAATGAGCAGTTCTTC	CASSLGRGFSYNEQFF
NA	TRBV9	14	TRBJ1-6	many	TGTGCCAGCAGCGTCAGCGAGGATAATTCACCCCTCCACTTT	CASSVSEDNSPLHF
NA	TRBV3-1	11	TRBJ1-2	many	TGTGCCAGCAGGAGGGACGCTGGCTACACCTTC	CASRRDAGYTF
TRBD1	TRBV20-1	15	TRBJ1-5	many	TGCAGTGCTTACGCAGGGGGGAATAGCAATCAGCCCCAGCATTTT	CSAYAGGNSNQPQHF
TRBD2	TRBV9	15	TRBJ2-5	NA	TGTGCCAGCAGCGTCTCTAGCGGGAGCGGGGAGACCCAGTACTTC	CASSVSSGSGETQYF
TRBD2	TRBV20-1	14	TRBJ2-7	NA	TGCAGTGCTAGTGAGGCTAGCGGGAGTCACGAGCAGTACTTC	CSASEASGSHEQYF
NA	TRBV4-2	13	TRBJ1-1	many	TGTGCCAGCAGCCCCCGCGGGGGAACTGAAGCTTTCTTT	CASSPRGGTEAFF
NA	TRBV6-5	15	TRBJ2-6	NA	TGTGCCAGCAGTACTAGGGGAACTGGGGCCAACGTCCTGACTTTC	CASSTRGTGANVLTF
TRBD1	TRBV20-1	15	TRBJ2-7	few	TGCAGTGCTAGGAGGACGACAGGGGCGACGGGGGAGCAGTACTTC	CSARRTTGATGEQYF
TRBD2	TRBV20-1	15	TRBJ2-1	many	TGCAGTGCTAGACACAAAGCGGGAGGCCCCAATGAGCAGTTCTTC	CSARHKAGGPNEQFF
NA	TRBV7-2	14	TRBJ1-1	NA	TGTGCCAGCAGCGAAGGACAGACTTACACTGAAGCTTTCTTT	CASSEGQTYTEAFF
TRBD2	TRBV4-3	15	TRBJ2-7	many	TGCGCCAGCAGCCAAGAGAGCGGGACCTCCTACGAGCAGTACTTC	CASSQESGTSYEQYF
NA	TRBV7-6	14	TRBJ1-3	NA	TGTGCCAGCAGAAAGACAGAAAATGGAAACACCATATATTTT	CASRKTENGNTIYF
NA	TRBV10-3	13	TRBJ1-1	many	TGTGCCATCAGTGACGGCAGCCTAAGTGAAGCTTTCTTT	CAISDGSLSEAFF
TRBD2	TRBV3-1	15	TRBJ2-1	NA	TGTGCCAGCAGCCAATTAGCGGGAGTATCGCCCGAGCAGTTCTTC	CASSQLAGVSPEQFF
TRBD1	TRBV29-1	14	TRBJ2-3	NA	TGCAGCGTGGGACCGGGACAGAGCACAGATACGCAGTATTTT	CSVGPGQSTDTQYF